Below, 23 T cell receptor beta chains from the same sample are listed, as sequenced in a study of breast tumors, draining lymph nodes, adjacent tissues. TCRdb independently ran MiXCR on the multiplex PCR reads; one entry per CDR3 protein. The sample lists 85,000 to 120,000 distinct CDR3 sequences, roughly 33% seen once, with approximately 5.3% in the top ten. Axillary draining lymph nodes of breast cancer patients supplied the node samples. What was sequenced was axillary lymph node tissue. These receptors were collected from a female donor with breast cancer. Some clones in this sample may be carry-over from other donors' samples.

This clonotype was observed at least ten times. The chain joins TRBV9 to TRBJ2-4, with D perhaps matching TRBD1 or TRBD2 (7 bases each). V was cut by 2 bases and J by 2 bases, with 11 bases left in between. Looked up from germline, CDR1 is SGDLS and CDR2 is YYNGEE. The CDR3 contains 15 residues. The CDR3 sequence: CASSVGGGSKNIQYF. The CDR3 nucleotides are TGTGCCAGCAGCGTGGGAGGGGGCTCCAAAAACATTCAGTACTTC.

This clonotype was seen repeatedly, ten times or more. This rearrangement joins TRBV4-3 to TRBJ1-6, with 7 bases aligning to TRBD1. The CDR3 consists of 15 residues. Germline lookup yields CDR1 LGHNA and CDR2 YSLEER. Germline trimming cut 0 bases from V and 10 bases from J; bases unmatched to any gene: 6. DNA for the CDR3: TGCGCCAGCAGCCAAGAAACGACAGGGAGGTCACCCCTCCACTTT. Residues: CASSQETTGRSPLHF.

This clonotype was found many times. The genes are TRBV15 and TRBJ2-1, with 11 bases matching TRBD2. The germline V gene has CDR1 LNHNV and CDR2 YYDKDF (reference sequence). The CDR3 extends over 16 amino acids. J lost 7 bases, V lost 1 base, and 6 bases had no gene match. CDR3 sequence reads: CATSRVRSSGRNEQFF. The CDR3 DNA reads TGTGCCACCAGCAGAGTGAGGTCTAGCGGGAGGAATGAGCAGTTCTTC.

Ten or more counts support this clonotype. The V call is TRBV6-5, the J call TRBJ2-6, with a possible D match to TRBD1 (6 bases). The length of the CDR3 is 16 residues. The V gene's germline CDR1 is MNHEY and CDR2 SVGAGI. V was clipped by 0 bases and J by 0 bases, with 6 bases between them. The CDR3 DNA reads as TGTGCCAGCAGTTACTCAGGGGGCTCTGGGGCCAACGTCCTGACTTTC. Amino acid sequence: CASSYSGGSGANVLTF.

This clonotype has at least ten counts. The chain uses TRBV7-2 and TRBJ1-2; 11 bases are a match to TRBD1. With 1 base clipped from V and 4 bases from J, the junction kept 5 bases outside the gene matches. The CDR3 covers 16 residues. The germline V gene encodes CDR1 SGHTA and CDR2 FQGNSA. The DNA of the CDR3 is TGTGCCAGCAGCTTAGAGTTTGGGACAGGGGGCTATGGCTACACCTTC. Its protein product is CASSLEFGTGGYGYTF.

This clonotype was observed at least ten times. The chain employs TRBV20-1 and TRBJ2-5, with D possibly matching TRBD1 (6 bases). V shed 1 base and J shed 5 bases, with 14 bases lying between them. CDR1 and CDR2 (germline): DFQATT, SNEGSKA (reference sequence). This CDR3 has 14 residues. CDR3 nucleotide sequence: TGCAGTGCTAGAGGAACAGGGCGTACGGAGACCCAGTACTTC. Residues: CSARGTGRTETQYF.

This clonotype was counted many times. This chain connects TRBV11-2 to TRBJ2-7; D not resolved. Germline CDR1 and CDR2: SGHAT and FQNNGV. The ends were cut back, 1 base at V and 0 bases at J, with 7 bases in the middle. CDR3 size: 14 residues. The CDR3 region is CASSLVGISYEQYF. For the CDR3, the DNA is TGTGCCAGCAGCTTAGTAGGGATCTCCTACGAGCAGTACTTC.

The sample holds many counts of this clonotype. This chain uses TRBV19 with TRBJ1-5, with TRBD1 matching 9 bases. Germline CDR1 LNHDA, CDR2 SQIVND (reference sequence). V gave up 7 bases and J gave up 7 bases; unmatched junction bases: 8. The CDR3 spans 14 residues. CDR3 sequence (DNA): TGTGCCAGTACCCAGGGACAGGGTGGGCAGCCCCAGCATTTT. This codes for CASTQGQGGQPQHF. The full variable domain, completed using reference TRBV19 and TRBJ1-5, is DGGITQSPKYLFRKEGQNVTLSCEQNLNHDAMYWYRQDPGQGLRLIYYSQIVNDFQKGDIAEGYSVSREKKESFPLTVTSAQKNPTAFYLCASTQGQGGQPQHFGDGTRLSIL.

In this sample, this clonotype turned up many times. At one end, the junction sequence differs from germline, possibly due to a read error. The chain links TRBV6-5 to TRBJ2-7; the match to TRBD2 covers 12 bases. CDR3 length: 16 amino acids. The germline CDR1 and CDR2 sequences are MNHEY and SVGAGI. The CDR3 region is CASSHSPSGGASEQYF. CDR3 sequence (DNA): TGTGCCAGCAGTCACTCCCCTAGCGGGGGGGCCTCCGAGCAGTACTTC.

This clonotype came up many times. The J gene is TRBJ2-7, the V gene TRBV7-8; maybe TRBD1 (6 bases). The CDR3 loop spans 13 amino acids. V lost 3 bases to trimming and J lost 3 bases, with 9 bases between them. Per the germline V gene, CDR1 is SGHVS and CDR2 is FQNEAQ. CDR3 sequence reads: CASSLGHLYEQYF. CDR3 bases: TGTGCCAGCAGCTTGGGACATCTCTACGAGCAGTACTTC.

A few counts support this clonotype. The CDR3 loop is CASRSPSSSYEQYF. The DNA for the CDR3 is TGTGCCAGCCGGAGCCCCTCTAGCTCCTACGAGCAGTACTTC. The gene calls are TRBV7-9 and TRBJ2-7, with D uncertain. Germline V lookup: CDR1 SEHNR, CDR2 FQNEAQ (reference sequence). V was clipped by 8 bases and J by 0 bases, with 14 bases between them. The CDR3 is 14 residues long.

This clonotype came up many times. This chain uses TRBV6-6 with TRBJ1-5, with 7 bases fitting TRBD1. Germline CDR1 is MNHNY and CDR2 is SVGAGI (reference sequence). CDR3 length equals 16 residues. With 2 bases clipped from V and 7 bases from J, the junction kept 11 bases outside the gene matches. The CDR3 DNA reads TGTGCCAGCAGTTACGGTGAGAGGGGGCAATGGCAGCCCCAGCATTTT. Translation gives CASSYGERGQWQPQHF.

This clonotype was detected ten times or more. The V and J genes are TRBV4-2 and TRBJ2-1; the D is unclear. With 5 bases removed from V and 0 bases from J, the gap between germline ends came to 8 bases. The CDR3 runs 14 residues. Germline assignment: CDR1 LGHNA and CDR2 YNFKEQ. CDR3 residues: CASSVMSSYNEQFF. The CDR3 coding sequence is TGTGCCAGCAGCGTAATGAGCTCCTACAATGAGCAGTTCTTC.

Comments on this clonotype: This may be a read error, as it is one base from a much larger clone. The CDR3 region has the DNA TGCACCAGCAGCGACAGGGGGCGCGGGGATGGCTACACCTTC. This encodes CTSSDRGRGDGYTF. The rearrangement joins TRBV4-3 to TRBJ1-2, with 10 positions matching TRBD1. In germline, CDR1 is LGHNA, CDR2 YSLEER. This CDR3 is built from 14 residues.

This clonotype was seen repeatedly, ten times or more. The gene calls are TRBV7-3 and TRBJ2-2, with a tentative D call TRBD2 (6 bases). Germline values: CDR1 SGHTA, CDR2 FQGTGA. Trimming took 3 bases from V and 1 from J, leaving 12 bases between them. This CDR3 comprises 16 residues. CDR3 region: CASSLPVRENTGELFF. CDR3 DNA: TGTGCCAGCAGCTTGCCGGTGCGGGAGAACACCGGGGAGCTGTTTTTT.

This clonotype was seen at least ten times. This chain uses TRBV7-3 with TRBJ2-1; either TRBD1 or TRBD2 may fit D (5 bases each). The V gene's germline CDR1 is SGHTA and CDR2 FQGTGA. The V end was cut by 5 bases, the J end by 7 bases, with 15 bases between. The CDR3 is 14 residues long. The chain's CDR3 is CASSPGPPSNEQFF. In DNA, the CDR3 is TGTGCCAGCAGCCCGGGGCCGCCCTCTAATGAGCAGTTCTTC.

This clonotype was detected ten times or more. This chain joins TRBV30 and TRBJ2-7; D could derive from TRBD1 or TRBD2 (5 bases each). The CDR3 length is 14 residues. Trimming shortened V by 8 bases and J by 0 bases, and 17 bases separated the two germline ends. From germline, CDR1 is GTSNPN and CDR2 SVGIG (reference sequence). Written as DNA, the CDR3 is TGTGCCCTTTCGGGGCTCTTCTACTCCTACGAGCAGTACTTC. Its protein product is CALSGLFYSYEQYF.

Concerning this clonotype itself: The germline gene is not matched at one end of the junction; a read error may be the cause. The chain links TRBV7-2 to TRBJ1-2; 9 bases match TRBD1. Germline V gene data show CDR1 as SGHTA and CDR2 as FQGNSA. The CDR3 sequence is 16 residues long. DNA of the CDR3: TGTGGCAGCAGCTTAAGGGGGGACAGGGTTGGCTATGGCTACACCTTC. Translated: CGSSLRGDRVGYGYTF.

The chain recombines TRBV7-2 with TRBJ2-7; 12 bases are a match to TRBD2. The CDR3 sequence is 14 residues long. Looked up from germline, CDR1 is SGHTA and CDR2 is FQGNSA. V was clipped by 5 bases and J by 6 bases; unmatched bases: 5. The CDR3 nucleotides are TGTGCCAGCAGCCTCCGGACTAGCGGGATCGAGCAGTACTTC. The encoded protein is CASSLRTSGIEQYF.

In this sample, this clonotype turned up many times. The chain is built from TRBV7-6 and TRBJ2-7; no clear D. The CDR3 contains 11 residues. V was clipped by 1 base and J by 5 bases, with 3 bases between them. CDR1 is SGHVS and CDR2 is FNYEAQ in the germline V gene. CDR3 DNA sequence: TGTGCCAGCAGCTTAGGGAACGAGCAGTACTTC. Translating it yields CASSLGNEQYF.

At least ten counts were recorded for this clonotype. The chain combines TRBV6-1 with TRBJ2-3, with D possibly being TRBD2 (6 bases). Trimming pared 7 bases from V and 2 bases from J, leaving 19 bases between. Looked up from germline, CDR1 is MNHNS and CDR2 is SASEGT. The CDR3 spans 16 residues. For the CDR3, the DNA is TGTGCCAGCATGGTGGGCGGGGACGACTCCACAGATACGCAGTATTTT. This sequence encodes CASMVGGDDSTDTQYF.

There are many counts of this clonotype. Just one base apart from a much larger clone, this may be a read error. This is likely a read error, given that the CDR3 carries no conserved phenylalanine or tryptophan at its end. The chain recombines TRBV7-9 with TRBJ2-7; TRBD1 matches at 7 bases. Per germline, CDR1 SEHNR and CDR2 FQNEAQ (reference sequence). The CDR3 runs to 14 residues. J was trimmed by 2 bases and V by 5 bases; bases with no gene match: 6. The CDR3 region is CASSGTATTYEQYL. DNA for the CDR3: TGTGCCAGCAGCGGGACAGCCACTACCTACGAGCAGTACCTC.

This clonotype occurred many times. The chain links TRBV7-9 to TRBJ2-5; D ambiguous. V was shortened by 0 bases and J by 1 base, with 15 bases between the two germline ends. This CDR3 region has 17 residues. Germline CDR1 is SEHNR and CDR2 is FQNEAQ (reference sequence). The CDR3 loop is CASSLAPPGGTQETQYF. The CDR3 region has the DNA TGTGCCAGCAGCTTAGCCCCACCGGGCGGAACCCAAGAGACCCAGTACTTC. Filled out from reference TRBV7-9 and TRBJ2-5, the complete variable domain reads DTGVSQNPRHKITKRGQNVTFRCDPISEHNRLYWYRQTLGQGPEFLTYFQNEAQLEKSRLLSDRFSAERPKGSFSTLEIQRTEQGDSAMYLCASSLAPPGGTQETQYFGPGTRLLVL.